This TCR beta chain was obtained from a study of immune evolution from preneoplasia to lung adenocarcinoma. Study-wide results and limits: Top clone share appeared to fall from AAH through AIS, MIA, adenocarcinoma.

Macro-dissection enriched premalignant or tumor cells before nucleic acid extraction. Regarding this clone: The antigen remains undetermined.

Losses at the gene ends were 1 base for V and 8 bases for J; bases not matched to a gene: 13. The CDR3 runs 17 residues. Germline CDR1 reads KGHSH; CDR2 reads LQKENI. Assay: immunoSEQ multiplex PCR; the TCRdb copy retains only in-frame clones and omits some. Here the sample spans tens of thousands of clones, 65% to 75% being singletons. Sequencing was done on a sample of FFPE invasive lung adenocarcinoma tissue. This clonotype originated in a person aged 55 to 69 with lung adenocarcinoma. The rearrangement uses TRBV18 and TRBJ2-1; 8 nucleotides match TRBD2. This chain's CDR3 is CASSPRYAGGSADEQFF. The CDR3 DNA follows: TGTGCCAGCTCACCACGGTATGCGGGAGGAAGTGCGGATGAGCAGTTCTTC. Drawing the rest from reference TRBV18 and TRBJ2-1, the complete variable domain is NAGVMQNPRHLVRRRGQEARLRCSPMKGHSHVYWYRQLPEEGLKFMVYLQKENIIDESGMPKERFSAEFPKEGPSILRIQQVVRGDSAAYFCASSPRYAGGSADEQFFGPGTRLTVL.